This T cell receptor (beta chain) was documented in a study of blood T cell repertoires in COVID-19. Looking at the study overall: T cells, B-cell-depleted T cells, or PBMCs provided the cDNA or gDNA that served as material.

TCRdb's table, derived via immunoSEQ multiplex PCR, lists solely in-frame clones and lacks some. The table records under 75,000 clones, around nine tenths of them present only once. V shed 0 bases and J shed 8 bases, with 3 bases lying between them. CDR1 SGDLS and CDR2 YYNGEE come from the germline V gene. This CDR3 has 12 residues. This clone appeared a single time. Sequencing was carried out using peripheral blood. The TCR was taken from a human donor in a cohort sampled during active COVID-19. The chain is built from TRBV9 and TRBJ1-6; D remains unclear. CDR3 sequence (DNA): TGTGCCAGCAGCGTAGCGGATTCACCCCTCCACTTT. Amino acids: CASSVADSPLHF.